Following are 3 T cell receptor beta chains from one sample sequenced in a study of shared clonotypes between healthy human individuals. Profiled with immunoSEQ multiplex PCR; TCRdb holds only in-frame clones, not every one. This sample has about 1 million clones, with 65% to 80% found just once. Sequencing was carried out using memory CD4+ T cells sorted from blood. Regarding subset: CD45RA-negative fraction. These receptors all stem from a young man in good health.

V and J are TRBV4-1 and TRBJ2-5; 7 nucleotides line up with TRBD2. The CDR3 has 16 amino acids. V was clipped by 0 bases and J by 5 bases; unmatched bases: 9. CDR1 is MGHRA, CDR2 YSYEKL, per germline. The DNA for the CDR3 is TGCGCCAGCAGCCAAGAGGTCGGCGGGAGTAGGGAGACCCAGTACTTC. Translating it yields CASSQEVGGSRETQYF.

V gene TRBV11-3 combines with J gene TRBJ1-1, with D unclear. V lost 5 bases, J lost 2 bases, and 9 bases lay in between. Germline lookup yields CDR1 SGHNT and CDR2 YENEEA. The CDR3 sequence is 13 residues long. The CDR3 nucleotides read TGTGCCAGCAGCCGGAGGGAAAACACTGAAGCTTTCTTT. This translates into CASSRRENTEAFF.

The chain uses TRBV19 and TRBJ2-1; perhaps TRBD2 as D (5 bases). The V end was cut by 4 bases, the J end by 4 bases, with 11 bases between. The CDR3 is 14 amino acids. CDR1 is LNHDA, CDR2 SQIVND, per germline (reference sequence). The DNA of the CDR3 is TGTGCCAGTAGTAACCAGCGGAAGTACAATGAGCAGTTCTTC. Residues: CASSNQRKYNEQFF.